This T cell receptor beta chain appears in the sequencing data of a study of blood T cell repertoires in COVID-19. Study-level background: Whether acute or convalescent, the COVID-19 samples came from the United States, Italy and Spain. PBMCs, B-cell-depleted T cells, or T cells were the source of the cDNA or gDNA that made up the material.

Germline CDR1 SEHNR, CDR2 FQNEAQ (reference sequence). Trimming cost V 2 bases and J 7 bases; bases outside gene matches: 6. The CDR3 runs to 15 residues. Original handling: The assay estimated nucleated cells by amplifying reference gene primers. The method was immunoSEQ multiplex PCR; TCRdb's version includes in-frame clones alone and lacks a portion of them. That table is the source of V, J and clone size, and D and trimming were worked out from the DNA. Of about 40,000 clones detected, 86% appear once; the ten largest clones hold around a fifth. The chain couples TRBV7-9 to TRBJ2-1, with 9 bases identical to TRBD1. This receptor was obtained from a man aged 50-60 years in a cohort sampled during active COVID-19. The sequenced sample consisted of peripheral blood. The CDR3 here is CASSLWDRVTNEQFF. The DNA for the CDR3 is TGTGCCAGCAGCTTATGGGACAGGGTAACTAATGAGCAGTTCTTC. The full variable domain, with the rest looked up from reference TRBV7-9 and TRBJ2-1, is DTGVSQNPRHKITKRGQNVTFRCDPISEHNRLYWYRQTLGQGPEFLTYFQNEAQLEKSRLLSDRFSAERPKGSFSTLEIQRTEQGDSAMYLCASSLWDRVTNEQFFGPGTRLTVL.